The 24 T cell receptor beta chains below were found in one sample sequenced in a study of blood T cell repertoires in COVID-19. Profiled with immunoSEQ multiplex PCR; TCRdb holds only in-frame clones, not every one. The table records over 70,000 clones, 75% to 90% of them present only once. What was sequenced was peripheral blood. The receptors derive from a woman older than 75 with acute or convalescent COVID-19.

CDR3 sequence (DNA): TGTGCCAGCAGTTTTGTAGATACCCAAGAGACCCAGTACTTC. Translated: CASSFVDTQETQYF. V gene TRBV27 combines with J gene TRBJ2-5; D remains unclear. Germline V lookup: CDR1 MNHEY, CDR2 SMNVEV (reference sequence). The germline V and J ends were trimmed by 3 bases and 1 base, with 9 bases remaining between them. The CDR3 sequence is 14 residues long.

There are a few counts of this clone. The V call is TRBV24-1, the J call TRBJ2-3, with D maybe TRBD1 (5 bases). Looked up from germline, CDR1 is KGHDR and CDR2 is SFDVKD. The V end lost 10 bases, the J end lost 2 bases, and 12 bases lay between the germline ends. CDR3 size: 13 residues. The CDR3 reads CATGVGNTDTQYF. CDR3 sequence (DNA): TGTGCCACAGGGGTAGGGAACACAGATACGCAGTATTTT.

This chain uses TRBV6-5 with TRBJ1-2; D is unclear. V shed 2 bases and J shed 6 bases, with 10 bases lying between them. The germline CDR1 and CDR2 sequences are MNHEY and SVGAGI. CDR3 length: 13 amino acids. In nucleotides, the CDR3 is TGTGCCAGCAGTTACACCGGGTTTGATGGCTACACCTTC. This gives the protein CASSYTGFDGYTF.

This clone was detected only a few times. This sequence joins TRBV6-4 and TRBJ1-2, with D maybe TRBD1 (6 bases). The germline V and J ends were trimmed by 6 bases and 6 bases, with 20 bases remaining between them. The CDR3 totals 15 residues. Germline CDR1 MRHNA, CDR2 SNTAGT. CDR3 in DNA: TGTGCCAGCAGCCGGGAGGGGGGCGTTATTGATGGCTACACCTTC. It yields the protein CASSREGGVIDGYTF.

The genes are TRBV12-3 or TRBV12-4 and TRBJ1-6; no clear D. The CDR3 covers 13 residues. V lost 7 bases to trimming and J lost 10 bases, with 14 bases between them. In DNA, the CDR3 is TGTGCCAGCACTCTTGGGAGGCAGTCACCCCTCCACTTT. This codes for CASTLGRQSPLHF.

The chain joins TRBV3-1 (or the pseudogene TRBV3-2) to TRBJ2-5; D may be TRBD2 (6 bases). CDR3 length: 16 amino acids. Per germline, CDR1 LGHDT and CDR2 YNNKEL (reference sequence). Deletions cut 1 base from V and 3 bases from J, with 15 bases between. For the CDR3, the DNA is TGTGCCAGCAGCCAAGGGTCCCGGAGGAGGGAAGAGACCCAGTACTTC. It encodes CASSQGSRRREETQYF.

This clone turned up a few times. This chain links TRBV10-1 with TRBJ2-7; tentative D call: TRBD1 (6 bases). Trimming cost V 8 bases and J 6 bases, with 17 bases left between them. The germline CDR1 and CDR2 sequences are WNHNN and SYGVQD (reference sequence). The CDR3 runs 13 residues. CDR3 bases: TGCGCCAGCCGGACAGCCCAACTGGGCGAGCAGTACTTC. Encoded protein: CASRTAQLGEQYF.

The chain has TRBV14 and TRBJ2-3, with 8 bases fitting TRBD2. V lost 1 base, J lost 1 base, and 7 bases stayed unmatched. The CDR3 runs to 17 residues. Germline values: CDR1 SGHDN, CDR2 FVKESK. DNA for the CDR3: TGTGCCAGCAGCCAAGCCGCTAGCGGGCTTCGCACAGATACGCAGTATTTT. Protein product: CASSQAASGLRTDTQYF.

The rearrangement links TRBV5-4 to TRBJ2-2, with 9 bases identical to TRBD2. V trimming: 4 bases; J trimming: 3 bases; junction bases outside the gene matches: 4. This CDR3 comprises 15 residues. Germline CDR1 is SGHNT and CDR2 is YYREEE (reference sequence). Here the CDR3 DNA reads TGTGCCAGCAGCCCCCTAGCGGGACACACCGGGGAGCTGTTTTTT. This translates into CASSPLAGHTGELFF.

CDR3 residues: CAWSRDLVTNEKLFF. The CDR3 DNA reads TGTGCCTGGAGTCGGGACTTAGTAACTAATGAAAAACTGTTTTTT. The gene calls are TRBV30 and TRBJ1-4; D possibly corresponds to TRBD1 (5 bases). CDR3 length: 15 amino acids. Germline-derived CDR1 and CDR2 are GTSNPN and SVGIG (reference sequence). Trimming removed 2 bases at V and 1 base at J, with 11 bases between.

The chain combines TRBV7-9 with TRBJ1-2, with D perhaps TRBD1 (6 bases). The length of the CDR3 is 15 residues. Between the trimmed V and J ends, which lost 5 bases and 7 bases, there was a span of 20 bases. From germline, CDR1 is SEHNR and CDR2 FQNEAQ (reference sequence). The CDR3 spells CASSLSGGAQGGYTF. CDR3 nucleotides: TGTGCCAGCAGCCTGTCTGGGGGGGCACAGGGTGGCTACACCTTC.

This clone has a handful of counts. The genes are TRBV7-9 and TRBJ1-1, with 8 bases that match TRBD1. This CDR3 is 16 amino acids long. Per germline, CDR1 SEHNR and CDR2 FQNEAQ (reference sequence). Germline trimming cut 5 bases from V and 3 bases from J; bases unmatched to any gene: 11. The CDR3 DNA sequence: TGTGCCAGCAGCCCCCGGTCAGGGGGCGGGTACACTGAAGCTTTCTTT. This gives the protein CASSPRSGGGYTEAFF. The complete variable domain, with remaining parts taken from reference TRBV7-9 and TRBJ1-1, reads DTGVSQNPRHKITKRGQNVTFRCDPISEHNRLYWYRQTLGQGPEFLTYFQNEAQLEKSRLLSDRFSAERPKGSFSTLEIQRTEQGDSAMYLCASSPRSGGGYTEAFFGQGTRLTVV.

The table lists this clone with a count of one. V is TRBV4-1 and J is TRBJ1-2, with TRBD1 as a possible D gene (5 bases). Per germline, CDR1 MGHRA and CDR2 YSYEKL. The CDR3 length is 13 residues. Trimming shortened V by 1 base and J by 7 bases, and 10 bases separated the two germline ends. CDR3 region: CASSQAAGSGYTF. CDR3 sequence (DNA): TGCGCCAGCAGCCAAGCCGCAGGGTCTGGCTACACCTTC.

The V and J genes are TRBV27 and TRBJ2-1; D might be TRBD2 (6 bases). Trimming removed 7 bases from V and 6 bases from J, with 13 bases in between. The CDR3 is made up of 13 amino acids. CDR1 is MNHEY and CDR2 is SMNVEV in the germline V gene (reference sequence). CDR3 sequence (DNA): TGTGCCAGCAAGGACTACACCTCCAATGAGCAGTTCTTC. Encoded protein: CASKDYTSNEQFF.

The chain employs TRBV2 and TRBJ2-1; TRBD2 agrees at 9 bases. V lost 4 bases to trimming and J lost 6 bases; unmatched junction nucleotides: 4. The CDR3 is made up of 14 amino acids. Germline assignment: CDR1 SNHLY and CDR2 FYNNEI. The CDR3 is CASSVLAGTNEQFF. Written as DNA, the CDR3 is TGTGCCAGCAGTGTGCTAGCGGGGACCAATGAGCAGTTCTTC.

This chain links TRBV12-5 with TRBJ2-5; D gene ambiguous. Germline lookup yields CDR1 LGHNT and CDR2 FRNRAP. The CDR3 loop spans 13 amino acids. V was shortened by 9 bases and J by 2 bases, with 13 bases between the two germline ends. In DNA form, the CDR3 reads TGTGCTAGCGCTGGTTGGCAACAAGAGACCCAGTACTTC. This sequence encodes CASAGWQQETQYF.

The sample holds one count of this clone. The V call is TRBV19, the J call TRBJ2-2; no definite D call. The CDR3 covers 13 residues. Trimming pared 7 bases from V and 4 bases from J, leaving 10 bases between. Germline assignment: CDR1 LNHDA and CDR2 SQIVND (reference sequence). The CDR3 DNA sequence: TGTGCCAGTACTAGACTCAGCACCGGGGAGCTGTTTTTT. This gives the protein CASTRLSTGELFF.

The rearrangement uses TRBV28 and TRBJ1-1, with 12 bases identical to TRBD1. The CDR3 has 14 amino acids. V shed 8 bases and J 4 bases; nucleotides not matched to a gene: 5. CDR1 is MDHEN and CDR2 is SYDVKM in the germline V gene. The CDR3 here is CASGWDRGPTEAFF. The CDR3 DNA reads TGTGCCAGCGGCTGGGACAGGGGGCCCACTGAAGCTTTCTTT.

This chain joins TRBV5-1 and TRBJ2-3; 10 bases match TRBD2. Germline CDR1 is SGHRS and CDR2 is YFSETQ. The CDR3 runs 17 residues. J lost 4 bases, V lost 0 bases, and 8 bases had no gene match. The CDR3 DNA is TGCGCCAGCAGCTTGGCTTTAGCGGGAGGTACCGCAGATACGCAGTATTTT. Translation: CASSLALAGGTADTQYF.

In this sample, this clone turned up a few times. The chain links TRBV7-2 to TRBJ2-1, with 7 bases fitting TRBD2. Germline CDR1 reads SGHTA; CDR2 reads FQGNSA. V shed 0 bases, J shed 9 bases, and the junction held 5 bases outside the gene matches. The CDR3 sequence is 14 residues long. The CDR3 here is CASSLALAGVEQFF. The DNA for the CDR3 is TGTGCCAGCAGCTTAGCTTTGGCGGGAGTTGAGCAGTTCTTC.

This chain links TRBV3-1 (or the pseudogene TRBV3-2) with TRBJ1-2; 8 bases are a match to TRBD1. This CDR3 has 15 amino acids. CDR1 is LGHDT and CDR2 is YNNKEL in the germline V gene (reference sequence). After removal of 4 bases from V and 5 bases from J, the junction contained 9 bases not matched to a gene. The CDR3 sequence: CASSPGTGAFYGYTF. CDR3 sequence (DNA): TGTGCCAGCAGCCCCGGGACAGGTGCATTTTATGGCTACACCTTC.

The V and J genes are TRBV6-6 and TRBJ2-3; 14 bases match TRBD2. The CDR3 extends over 13 amino acids. V dropped 10 bases and J dropped 5; count of bases not matched to a gene: 2. Germline loops: CDR1 MNHNY, CDR2 SVGAGI (reference sequence). CDR3 coding DNA: TGTGCCACGGGACTAGCGGGAGAAGATACGCAGTATTTT. It is translated as CATGLAGEDTQYF.

The genes are TRBV19 and TRBJ2-7, with 8 bases lining up with TRBD1. The germline CDR1 and CDR2 sequences are LNHDA and SQIVND (reference sequence). V lost 3 bases and J lost 4; bases outside the gene matches: 5. This CDR3 has 14 amino acids. The CDR3 protein is CASSMGTGLYEQYF. DNA of the CDR3: TGTGCCAGTAGTATGGGGACAGGCTTGTACGAGCAGTACTTC.

The chain combines TRBV29-1 with TRBJ2-6, with D uncertain. The CDR3 runs to 14 residues. CDR1 is SQVTM and CDR2 is ANQGSEA in the germline V gene. Trimming removed 5 bases from V and 0 bases from J, with 8 bases in between. The CDR3 nucleotides read TGCAGCGTTAGCGACGTCTCTGGGGCCAACGTCCTGACTTTC. Amino acid sequence: CSVSDVSGANVLTF.